Below are 29 T cell receptor beta chains sequenced from a single sample in a study of identical twins. MiXCR was run by TCRdb on the 5' RACE reads, yielding one entry per CDR3 protein. This table holds some 1,700,000 distinct CDR3 sequences, more than 30% found once. Sequencing was carried out using cord blood. The receptors were gathered from a newborn girl in good health.

The chain employs TRBV9 and TRBJ1-1; D might be TRBD1 (6 bases). CDR1 SGDLS and CDR2 YYNGEE come from the germline V gene. The CDR3 contains 14 residues. V was pared by 3 bases and J by 4 bases, with 13 bases between. Here the CDR3 reads CASSASPDSTEAFF. CDR3 DNA sequence: TGTGCCAGCAGCGCTAGTCCGGACAGCACTGAAGCTTTCTTT. The full variable domain, rest sourced from reference TRBV9 and TRBJ1-1, is DSGVTQTPKHLITATGQRVTLRCSPRSGDLSVYWYQQSLDQGLQFLIQYYNGEERAKGNILERFSAQQFPDLHSELNLSSLELGDSALYFCASSASPDSTEAFFGQGTRLTVV.

This clonotype was seen a few times. This chain links TRBV24-1 with TRBJ2-1; 9 bases line up with TRBD2. The V segment lost 4 bases and the J segment 6 bases; nucleotides outside the gene matches: 3. Per germline, CDR1 KGHDR and CDR2 SFDVKD. This CDR3 contains 14 residues. CDR3 region: CATSELAGANEQFF. The CDR3 DNA sequence: TGTGCCACCAGTGAGTTAGCGGGGGCCAATGAGCAGTTCTTC.

The V and J genes are TRBV20-1 and TRBJ2-3, with a weak D call TRBD2 (6 bases). Between the trimmed V and J ends, which lost 3 bases and 0 bases, there was a span of 10 bases. The CDR3 consists of 14 residues. The germline CDR1 and CDR2 sequences are DFQATT and SNEGSKA (reference sequence). The CDR3 reads CSARDYRSTDTQYF. The CDR3 DNA reads TGCAGTGCTAGGGACTACAGAAGCACAGATACGCAGTATTTT.

V and J are TRBV29-1 and TRBJ2-7; D remains ambiguous. The germline V gene has CDR1 SQVTM and CDR2 ANQGSEA. The CDR3 spans 15 residues. With 0 bases removed from V and 5 bases from J, the gap between germline ends came to 17 bases. In DNA form, the CDR3 reads TGCAGCGTTGAAGATGGGCGCGGCCGTCTGAACGAGCAGTACTTC. Translation gives CSVEDGRGRLNEQYF.

Note on this clonotype: An end of the junction differs from the germline gene, which may be a read error. This chain connects TRBV19 to TRBJ2-1; the match to TRBD2 covers 8 bases. This CDR3 region has 15 residues. The germline CDR1 and CDR2 sequences are LNHDA and SQIVND (reference sequence). CDR3 DNA sequence: TGTGCCAGAAGTATAGTAGCGGGACGCTCCCATGAGCAGTTCTTC. Amino acids: CARSIVAGRSHEQFF.

This chain uses TRBV7-9 with TRBJ1-1; maybe TRBD1 (5 bases). Per germline, CDR1 SEHNR and CDR2 FQNEAQ (reference sequence). Trimming removed 1 base at V and 7 bases at J, with 13 bases between. The CDR3 length is 14 residues. CDR3 in DNA: TGTGCCAGCAGCTTAGAGCAGGGCACTCTTGAAGCTTTCTTT. It specifies CASSLEQGTLEAFF.

This clonotype was counted between two and nine times. The chain combines TRBV3-1 with TRBJ2-5; no firm D call. Trimming cost V 3 bases and J 4 bases, with 9 bases left between them. Germline V gives CDR1 LGHDT, CDR2 YNNKEL (reference sequence). This CDR3 is built from 13 residues. The DNA for the CDR3 is TGTGCCAGCAGCCATTTGCTCGGAGAGACCCAGTACTTC. Protein sequence: CASSHLLGETQYF.

In the case of this clonotype: Its ends do not fully match the called genes, so a read error is possible. This chain links TRBV12-3 or TRBV12-4 with TRBJ2-3; the D call may be TRBD1 or TRBD2 (5 bases each). The CDR3 sequence is 19 residues long. As DNA, the CDR3 is TGTGTCAGCAGTACTACCGGGACGGTCAGGCGGAGTTTCACAGATACGCAGTATTTT. Translation: CVSSTTGTVRRSFTDTQYF.

The chain links TRBV6-5 to TRBJ2-7; TRBD1 aligns across 9 bases. Trimming removed 7 bases from V and 8 bases from J; junction bases left unmatched: 12. This CDR3 has 14 residues. The V gene's germline CDR1 is MNHEY and CDR2 SVGAGI. CDR3 in DNA: TGTGCCAGCAAGGGCCCCCGACAGGGGGAACAGCAGTACTTC. Translation gives CASKGPRQGEQQYF.

This clonotype was counted a few times. The CDR3 is CSVEDRGGQGARKLFF. In nucleotides, the CDR3 is TGCAGCGTTGAAGATCGGGGGGGACAGGGGGCACGAAAACTGTTTTTT. The V and J genes are TRBV29-1 and TRBJ1-4; 12 bases map to TRBD1. The germline CDR1 and CDR2 sequences are SQVTM and ANQGSEA. The CDR3 totals 16 residues. The V gene end was trimmed by 0 bases and the J gene end by 10 bases; junction bases not matched to a gene: 9.

The chain couples TRBV6-1 to TRBJ1-6; D perhaps matches TRBD1 (6 bases). CDR3 length: 14 amino acids. CDR1 and CDR2 (germline): MNHNS, SASEGT. The ends were cut back, 3 bases at V and 7 bases at J, with 10 bases in the middle. CDR3: CASSDAGANSPLHF. The CDR3 DNA is TGTGCCAGCAGTGACGCAGGGGCGAATTCACCCCTCCACTTT.

This clonotype was detected only a few times. The chain couples TRBV3-1 to TRBJ2-7; D is possibly TRBD1 (5 bases). Germline CDR1 and CDR2: LGHDT and YNNKEL (reference sequence). This CDR3 contains 13 residues. V lost 2 bases and J 5 bases, leaving 10 bases between the germline ends. The CDR3 loop is CASSQRRGHEQYF. As DNA, the CDR3 is TGTGCCAGCAGCCAAAGAAGGGGTCACGAGCAGTACTTC.

A remark on this clonotype: This may come from a read error, since a much larger clone is one base off. The V gene is TRBV29-1, the J gene TRBJ2-1; 7 bases match TRBD1. V lost 1 base, J lost 5 bases, and 14 bases stayed unmatched. The CDR3 extends over 17 amino acids. Germline CDR1 and CDR2: SQVTM and ANQGSEA. CDR3 sequence: CSVEGITSRQGNNEQFF. CDR3 in DNA: TGCAGCGTTGAAGGAATTACGTCGAGACAGGGAAACAATGAGCAGTTCTTC.

Notes on this clonotype: Just one base apart from a much larger clone, this may be a read error. J is TRBJ2-1 and V is TRBV20-1, with TRBD2 identical over 15 bases. CDR1 DFQATT and CDR2 SNEGSKA come from the germline V gene (reference sequence). The CDR3 runs 16 residues. CDR3 protein: CSLYRTSGGEYNEQFF. The DNA of the CDR3 is TGCAGCCTATACAGGACTAGCGGGGGGGAATACAATGAGCAGTTCTTC.

This clonotype was found many times. The J gene is TRBJ2-4, the V gene TRBV27; maybe TRBD1 (7 bases). Trimming left V 5 bases short and J 8 bases short, with 16 bases between. Per germline, CDR1 MNHEY and CDR2 SMNVEV (reference sequence). CDR3 length: 14 amino acids. CDR3 in amino acids: CASSPRQGGYIQYF. Here the CDR3 DNA reads TGTGCCAGCAGTCCCCGGCAGGGGGGATACATTCAGTACTTC.

This chain connects TRBV5-4 to TRBJ2-3, with TRBD2 as a possible D gene (5 bases). The CDR3 covers 14 residues. Germline V gene sequence: CDR1 SGHNT, CDR2 YYREEE (reference sequence). The V end was cut by 7 bases, the J end by 6 bases, with 18 bases between. In DNA, the CDR3 is TGTGCCAGCGGCCCACACCCAGGCGGGGATACGCAGTATTTT. The encoded protein is CASGPHPGGDTQYF.

The rearrangement links TRBV13 to TRBJ2-1, with 7 bases identical to TRBD2. The J call is uncertain, as TRBJ2-7 better fits the DNA end. Germline V gene sequence: CDR1 PRHDT, CDR2 FYEKMQ (reference sequence). This CDR3 has 16 amino acids. The CDR3 sequence: CASSLFLGDYYNEQYF. The CDR3 nucleotides are TGTGCCAGCAGCTTATTCCTGGGGGACTACTACAATGAGCAGTACTTC.

V and J are TRBV29-1 and TRBJ1-1, with D hard to call. The CDR3 consists of 13 residues. From germline, CDR1 is SQVTM and CDR2 ANQGSEA. V was cut by 3 bases and J by 4 bases, with 12 bases left in between. CDR3 residues: CSVDYAFITEAFF. CDR3 nucleotide sequence: TGCAGCGTTGATTATGCTTTTATCACTGAAGCTTTCTTT.

This clonotype was recorded a few times. This sequence joins TRBV28 and TRBJ2-4; 10 bases are shared with TRBD1. This CDR3 is built from 17 residues. The germline V gene encodes CDR1 MDHEN and CDR2 SYDVKM. V lost 2 bases and J lost 3; bases outside the gene matches: 7. CDR3 nucleotide sequence: TGTGCCAGCAGTTTACTCCGGGACAGGGGAGTCAAAAACATTCAGTACTTC. Translating it yields CASSLLRDRGVKNIQYF.

This clonotype was counted a few times. The chain links TRBV3-1 to TRBJ2-2; D may be TRBD2 (5 bases). CDR3 length: 16 residues. V was trimmed by 0 bases and J by 1 base, leaving 9 bases between them. Germline values: CDR1 LGHDT, CDR2 YNNKEL (reference sequence). The CDR3: CASSQDPGWNTGELFF. In DNA, the CDR3 is TGTGCCAGCAGCCAAGATCCGGGATGGAACACCGGGGAGCTGTTTTTT.

This clonotype was detected only a few times. CDR3: CASSEKRESDTQYF. CDR3 in DNA: TGTGCCAGCAGTGAAAAGCGGGAGTCAGATACGCAGTATTTT. The V gene is TRBV2, the J gene TRBJ2-3; 8 positions match TRBD2. This CDR3 contains 14 residues. The V and J ends lost 2 bases and 4 bases, in that order; junction bases with no gene match: 2. Germline V gene data show CDR1 as SNHLY and CDR2 as FYNNEI.

The table lists this clonotype with a few counts. The rearrangement joins TRBV2 to TRBJ2-7; perhaps D is TRBD1 or TRBD2 (5 bases each). V was trimmed by 6 bases and J by 1 base, leaving 16 bases between them. This CDR3 has 15 amino acids. Germline V CDR1 and CDR2: SNHLY, FYNNEI. The CDR3, as DNA: TGTGCCAGCAGCCGGGACCCGCCTAGGTCCTACGAGCAGTACTTC. Translated: CASSRDPPRSYEQYF.

Regarding this clonotype: A junction end diverges from the germline sequence, so it may reflect a read error. The chain employs TRBV10-3 and TRBJ2-4; D might be TRBD2 (6 bases). The CDR3 is 12 residues long. Germline V gives CDR1 ENHRY, CDR2 SYGVKD. The chain's CDR3 is CATSSASYEQSF. The CDR3 DNA is TGTGCCACCTCTAGCGCCTCCTACGAGCAGTCCTTC.

The chain links TRBV2 to TRBJ1-2; D is unresolved. The CDR3 totals 13 residues. From germline, CDR1 is SNHLY and CDR2 FYNNEI. The germline V and J ends were trimmed by 4 bases and 1 base, with 7 bases remaining between them. The CDR3 spells CASSASNNYGYTF. For the CDR3, the DNA is TGTGCCAGCAGTGCGAGCAATAACTATGGCTACACCTTC.

The chain is built from TRBV2 and TRBJ2-1; unclear D gene. In germline, CDR1 is SNHLY, CDR2 FYNNEI. The CDR3 is made up of 11 amino acids. The V end lost 4 bases, the J end lost 8 bases, and 6 bases lay between the germline ends. CDR3 loop: CASSGNDEQFF. CDR3 DNA sequence: TGTGCCAGCAGTGGCAACGATGAGCAGTTCTTC.

J is TRBJ1-4 and V is TRBV4-2; tentative D call: TRBD1 (5 bases). The germline V gene has CDR1 LGHNA and CDR2 YNFKEQ. This CDR3 contains 15 residues. V lost 0 bases and J lost 7, with 12 bases in between. Written as DNA, the CDR3 is TGTGCCAGCAGCCAAGATCCGGTAAGGGGTGAAAAACTGTTTTTT. The encoded protein is CASSQDPVRGEKLFF.

This sequence joins TRBV3-1 and TRBJ1-2; the D is unclear. CDR3 length equals 13 residues. Germline V gene sequence: CDR1 LGHDT, CDR2 YNNKEL (reference sequence). Trimming cost V 4 bases and J 7 bases, with 13 bases left between them. This chain's CDR3 is CASSPVRGSGYTF. In DNA form, the CDR3 reads TGTGCCAGCAGCCCAGTCAGAGGGAGTGGCTACACCTTC.

The chain has TRBV5-1 and TRBJ2-1; 9 bases fit TRBD2. CDR1 SGHRS and CDR2 YFSETQ come from the germline V gene. The CDR3 totals 15 residues. The junction had 9 bases not matched to a gene; V was cut back by 4 bases and J by 7 bases. The CDR3 reads CASSPGLREGNEQFF. The CDR3 DNA sequence: TGCGCCAGCAGCCCCGGCTTGCGGGAGGGGAATGAGCAGTTCTTC.

A word on this clonotype: A much more abundant neighbour one base away suggests this may be a read error. In this CDR3 the conserved last residue, phenylalanine or tryptophan, is missing, so a read error is likely. This sequence joins TRBV6-5 and TRBJ1-2, with TRBD1 identical over 8 bases. The V and J ends lost 6 bases and 2 bases, in that order; junction bases with no gene match: 5. Germline V gene lookup returns CDR1 MNHEY and CDR2 SVGAGI. This CDR3 contains 14 residues. The CDR3 nucleotides read TGTGCCAGCAGACCCGACAGGGGAAACTATGGCTACACCTCC. This translates into CASRPDRGNYGYTS.